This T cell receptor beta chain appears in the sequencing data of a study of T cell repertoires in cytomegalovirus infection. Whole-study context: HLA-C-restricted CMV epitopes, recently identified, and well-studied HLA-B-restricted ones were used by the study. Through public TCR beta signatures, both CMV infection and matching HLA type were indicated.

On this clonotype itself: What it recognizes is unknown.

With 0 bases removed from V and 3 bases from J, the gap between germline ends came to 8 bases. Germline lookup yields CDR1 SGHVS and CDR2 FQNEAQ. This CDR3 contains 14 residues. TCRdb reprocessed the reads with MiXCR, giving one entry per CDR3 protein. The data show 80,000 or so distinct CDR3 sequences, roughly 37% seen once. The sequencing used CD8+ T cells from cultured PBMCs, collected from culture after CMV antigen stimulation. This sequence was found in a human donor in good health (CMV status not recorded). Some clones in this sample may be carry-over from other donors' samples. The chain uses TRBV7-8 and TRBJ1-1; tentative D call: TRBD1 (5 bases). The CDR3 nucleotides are TGTGCCAGCAGCTTAGCGGGGGTGGACACTGAAGCTTTCTTT. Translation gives CASSLAGVDTEAFF.